These T cell receptor beta chains were read from a single sample in a study of CD8 T cells in Susac syndrome. TCRdb re-analysed the immunoSEQ multiplex PCR reads in MiXCR, keeping a single row per CDR3 protein. The sample includes some 150,000 distinct CDR3 sequences, approximately 94% of them seen just once. The material sequenced was CD4+ T cells from PBMCs. These receptors were obtained from a human donor with Susac syndrome. Both conserved end residues are part of each CDR3. D genes are given only for firm matches.

- | TRBV10-2 | CASRLSRDEQYF
TRBD2 | TRBV4-1 | CASSQLGLATDTQYF
TRBD1 | TRBV20-1 | CSAADRVDGELFF
- | TRBV29-1 | CSVAKNTEAFF
TRBD1 | TRBV12-3/TRBV12-4 | CASSSTGAGNQPQHF
- | TRBV4-1 | CASSRRDSYNEKLFF
- | TRBV5-1 | CASSYTTDTQYF
- | TRBV4-2 | CASSQGGNRGYNEQFF
- | TRBV4-1 | CASSPLLGTGELFF
- | TRBV20-1 | CSAPQGLNNEQFF
TRBD1 | TRBV19 | CASSIRTGWAETQYF
- | TRBV29-1 | CSVVRVSYTEAFF
- | TRBV3-1 | CASSPTQGTTDGYTF
- | TRBV29-1 | CSAAGHYNEQFF
- | TRBV6-6 | CASSSLPWVTTEAFF
- | TRBV29-1 | CSVDSSHTGELFF
- | TRBV5-1 | CASTLQGNNEQFF
- | TRBV9 | CASSEDYTQYF
- | TRBV7-9 | CASTSGVGTKQYF
- | TRBV5-6 | CASSLAGLTIYEQYF
- | TRBV28 | CASRNGRSRGEQYF
TRBD1 | TRBV7-2 | CASTKPGTGGFNEQFF
- | TRBV20-1 | CSARDFSNQPQHF
- | TRBV5-1 | CASFMDRGTQYF
TRBD2 | TRBV4-1 | CASSRHGLADPYNEQFF
- | TRBV28 | CASSPGFQPQHF
TRBD2 | TRBV24-1 | CATSDLRGSGSDTQYF
- | TRBV6-5 | CASSYNPRGAETQYF
- | TRBV7-6 | CASSLALHKETQYF
- | TRBV12-3/TRBV12-4 | CASSAREDYGYTF
- | TRBV3-1 | CASSLALQETQYF
- | TRBV7-9 | CASSHDYEQYF
TRBD1 | TRBV25-1 | CASSEWTGGVYEQYF
- | TRBV6-5 | CASSHDGYYGYTF
- | TRBV25-1 | CASSEAGGAQHF
- | TRBV20-1 | CSAGSGANVLTF
TRBD2 | TRBV5-8 | CASRTSGALQTQYF
TRBD1 | TRBV5-1 | CASSWGQGTGELFF
- | TRBV3-1 | CASSQGTGGQETQYF
- | TRBV12-3/TRBV12-4 | CASSLARGNQPQHF
TRBD2 | TRBV9 | CASSLGTRRTGELFF
TRBD2 | TRBV29-1 | CSVAPISGPGYTQYF
TRBD1 | TRBV6-5 | CASRVDREATEAFF
TRBD2 | TRBV3-1 | CASSPTSGGNTDTQYF
TRBD2 | TRBV28 | CASSHGTSGSGEQYF
- | TRBV14 | CASSDPRSPLHF
- | TRBV29-1 | CSVVYRSSGANVLTF
TRBD1 | TRBV19 | CASSGTGINTGELFF
TRBD1 | TRBV28 | CASSLRGQESQPQHF
- | TRBV6-1 | CASSPQGLQRHSPLHF
- | TRBV7-9 | CASSLGPGQEIQYF